This T cell receptor beta chain was found in a study of blood T cell repertoires in COVID-19. Study context: Sources were T cells, B-cell-depleted T cells, or PBMCs; the material itself was cDNA or gDNA.

Authors' methods: The assay estimated nucleated cells by amplifying reference gene primers. The data were produced by immunoSEQ multiplex PCR, yet TCRdb's version contains in-frame clones alone and is incomplete. The V and J calls and clone size were taken over from that table, and D and trimming were inferred from the DNA. The table includes around 420,000 clones, roughly 90% detected once. V lost 5 bases and J lost 8; bases outside the gene matches: 6. The CDR3 has 13 residues. Germline CDR1 is SNHLY and CDR2 is FYNNEI. Participants spanned ages about 18 to 95 years and resided in roughly 22 US areas.

This chain links TRBV2 with TRBJ2-4, with 7 bases matching TRBD1. This TCR came from a woman in her 40s with acute COVID-19. The sample comprised PBMCs or T cells enriched from blood (not recorded which). For the CDR3, the DNA is TGTGCCAGCAGTATCCGACAGGGCCACATTCAGTACTTC. Protein sequence: CASSIRQGHIQYF.